Listed below are T cell receptor beta chains from one sample, sequenced in a study of blood T cell repertoires in COVID-19. Using immunoSEQ multiplex PCR, the repertoire was profiled, and TCRdb retains in-frame clones only, with some absent. Seen here are 200,000 to 250,000 clones, about 93% observed once, and the top ten hold 0.8% to 0.95%. Sequencing was carried out using peripheral blood. Source of these receptors: a man under 40 with COVID-19, enrolled during active disease. Both conserved end residues are part of each CDR3. The order of the fields is J gene, clone size, V gene, D gene, CDR3 DNA, CDR3 protein. The D gene is left open where the match is weak. Where a row states a size, it is once, few, many or the class of an expanded clone; other rows omit it.

>TRBJ2-3|-|TRBV6-5|TRBD2
TGTGCCAGCTTGAAAAGCGGGGCGGCTGATACGCAGTATTTT
CASLKSGAADTQYF
>TRBJ1-3|-|TRBV4-1|TRBD1
TGCGCCAGCAGCCGGGAAACGGGACAGGACGTCGGAAACACCATATATTTT
CASSRETGQDVGNTIYF
>TRBJ2-7|many|TRBV2|-
TGTGCCAGCAGTACGGACATAACTCGTTACGAGCAGTACTTC
CASSTDITRYEQYF
>TRBJ2-2|once|TRBV5-1|-
TGCGCCAGCAGCGCAGGAATAGGACAGAACACCGGGGAGCTGTTTTTT
CASSAGIGQNTGELFF
>TRBJ1-4|-|TRBV11-2|-
TGTGCCAGCAGCTTGGCTTGGACTAATGAAAAACTGTTTTTT
CASSLAWTNEKLFF
>TRBJ1-1|-|TRBV5-6|TRBD1
TGTGCCACCACCCGTCGACAGGGAGTCTCGGCTGAAGCTTTCTTT
CATTRRQGVSAEAFF
>TRBJ1-3|-|TRBV11-2|-
TGTGCCAGCAGGCCCGGAACAGGGCACTCTGGAAACACCATATATTTT
CASRPGTGHSGNTIYF
>TRBJ1-3|-|TRBV10-2|TRBD1
TGCGCCAGCAGTAGACAGGGCCCAAGGTTTGGAAACACCATATATTTT
CASSRQGPRFGNTIYF
>TRBJ2-2|-|TRBV6-4|-
TGTGCCAGCAAGCGACAGCGGAACACCGGGGAGCTGTTTTTT
CASKRQRNTGELFF
>TRBJ2-2|-|TRBV25-1|-
TGTGCCAGCAGTGGGAATTCCGGGACCGGGGAGCTGTTTTTT
CASSGNSGTGELFF
>TRBJ2-1|-|TRBV18|TRBD1
TGTGCCAGCTCACCCTACCCGACAGGGAGCTCCTACAATGAGCAGTTCTTC
CASSPYPTGSSYNEQFF
>TRBJ2-5|-|TRBV6-5|TRBD1
TGTGCCAGCAGATTAAACAGGGGGCGGCAAGAGACCCAGTACTTC
CASRLNRGRQETQYF
>TRBJ2-7|-|TRBV6-1|-
TGTGCCAGCAGTGTCATGTCAGCACTATTAACCTACGAGCAGTACTTC
CASSVMSALLTYEQYF
>TRBJ1-2|-|TRBV27|-
TGTGCCAGCAGTCGGGCGGGCTCGGGCGGCTACACCTTC
CASSRAGSGGYTF
>TRBJ1-5|-|TRBV29-1|TRBD1
TGCAGCGTGGCCCGGGACAGCCCGGCGGGGCCCCAGCATTTT
CSVARDSPAGPQHF
>TRBJ1-2|few|TRBV4-1|TRBD1
TGCGCCAGCAGCCGAGAATCGGGACAGAATCTTGGAGGCTACACCTTC
CASSRESGQNLGGYTF
>TRBJ2-2|-|TRBV5-1|-
TGCGCCAGCAGTTCCGTCCACACGGGAATTTTGACCGGGGAGCTGTTTTTT
CASSSVHTGILTGELFF
>TRBJ2-1|-|TRBV6-5|TRBD2
TGTGCCAGCAACGGGGGGGCCGGTATCTCCAATGAGCAGTTCTTC
CASNGGAGISNEQFF
>TRBJ1-4|-|TRBV20-1|-
TGCAGTGCTAGTCCCAGGCTGAATGAAAAACTGTTTTTT
CSASPRLNEKLFF
>TRBJ1-1|-|TRBV7-9|-
TGTGCCAGCAGCTTCGGGGGGCAAAGCCTAATGAACACTGAAGCTTTCTTT
CASSFGGQSLMNTEAFF
>TRBJ2-6|-|TRBV6-6|TRBD1
TGTGCCAGCAGTCTGACAGGGTGCCCAAGCTCTGGGGCCAACGTCCTGACTTTC
CASSLTGCPSSGANVLTF
>TRBJ2-5|-|TRBV19|-
TGTGCCAGTAGGCTCCGACTGGAAGAGACCCAGTACTTC
CASRLRLEETQYF
>TRBJ1-2|-|TRBV3-1/TRBV3-2|-
TGTGCCAGCAGCCCGGAGCGACCCTTCTATGGCTACACCTTC
CASSPERPFYGYTF
>TRBJ1-5|-|TRBV5-1|-
TGCGCCAGCAGCTTGGCCAGAACACAGGGCCAGCCCCAGCATTTT
CASSLARTQGQPQHF
>TRBJ1-2|-|TRBV13|-
TGTGCCAGCAGCTTACCCCCCCCGGGAAACTATGGCTACACCTTC
CASSLPPPGNYGYTF
>TRBJ1-5|-|TRBV7-9|-
TGTGCCAGCAGCTTAACACAGGGCGACAATCAGCCCCAGCATTTT
CASSLTQGDNQPQHF
>TRBJ2-7|-|TRBV11-2|TRBD1
TGTGCCAGCAGCCCCGGGACAGGGGTCGTTCAGGGGAGCTCCTACGAGCAGTACTTC
CASSPGTGVVQGSSYEQYF
>TRBJ1-2|-|TRBV4-1|TRBD1
TGCGCCAGCAGGGGGGGACAGGGGGCGAGTGGCTACACCTTC
CASRGGQGASGYTF
>TRBJ2-1|-|TRBV5-1|TRBD2
TGCGCCAGCAGCGCGGGACTAGAGACCGATGAGCAGTTCTTC
CASSAGLETDEQFF
>TRBJ1-2|-|TRBV20-1|-
TGCAGTGCTAGTGTTGGGAGGTTTAACTATGGCTACACCTTC
CSASVGRFNYGYTF
>TRBJ2-5|-|TRBV6-6|TRBD2
TGTGCCAGCGAGTCTAGCGGGGGGGAAGAGACCCAGTACTTC
CASESSGGEETQYF
>TRBJ2-7|-|TRBV16|-
TGTGCCAGCAGTCAGGAGGGCTTAAGCTCCTACGAGCAGTACTTC
CASSQEGLSSYEQYF
>TRBJ2-3|-|TRBV7-9|TRBD1
TGTGCCAGCAGCATACCCGGGACAGGGGATACGCAGTATTTT
CASSIPGTGDTQYF
>TRBJ1-5|-|TRBV19|-
TGTGCCAGTAGTACCACAAAAGCCGGGATACACAATCAGCCCCAGCATTTT
CASSTTKAGIHNQPQHF
>TRBJ2-3|-|TRBV18|TRBD1
TGTGCCAGCTCACCACCGGGACAGGAGAACACAGATACGCAGTATTTT
CASSPPGQENTDTQYF
>TRBJ1-2|-|TRBV5-1|-
TGCGCCAGCAGCTTGGGCGCAGGGCAGGGGGGCTACACCTTC
CASSLGAGQGGYTF
>TRBJ1-2|-|TRBV6-5|-
TGTGCCAGCAGGCCAACCCTACAGGGTAGCTATGGCTACACCTTC
CASRPTLQGSYGYTF
>TRBJ2-7|-|TRBV7-9|TRBD1
TGTGCCAGCAGCTTTGGGACAGGGGGCACGGGCGAGCAGTACTTC
CASSFGTGGTGEQYF
>TRBJ2-3|-|TRBV5-4|TRBD2
TGTGCCAGCAGCCCACAACCCCGGACTAGCGGGGGTGGGACAGATACGCAGTATTTT
CASSPQPRTSGGGTDTQYF
>TRBJ2-7|-|TRBV30|TRBD2
TGTGCCTGTCGTAAGAGCGGGGGGGCCTTCGAGCAGTACTTC
CACRKSGGAFEQYF
>TRBJ2-7|few|TRBV6-4|-
TGTGCCAGCAATGGAGGGGTTCCCGAGCAGTACTTC
CASNGGVPEQYF
>TRBJ2-1|-|TRBV30|TRBD2
TGTGCCTGGAGTGTATCCCTTAGCGGGGTTGAGTTCTTC
CAWSVSLSGVEFF
>TRBJ1-5|few|TRBV6-5|-
TGTGCCAGCAGTTACTCGGCGGGGGACCAGCCCCAGCATTTT
CASSYSAGDQPQHF
>TRBJ2-1|once|TRBV2|TRBD2
TGTGCCAGCAGTCAACTAGCGGGGGGCTACAATGAGCAGTTCTTC
CASSQLAGGYNEQFF
>TRBJ1-3|once|TRBV6-5|-
TGTGCCAGCAGTTATGACAGCTCTGGAAACACCATATATTTT
CASSYDSSGNTIYF
>TRBJ2-5|-|TRBV5-4|TRBD2
TGTGCCAGCAGCTCCGGCGGGGGTCTGGGAGGAGAGACCCAGTACTTC
CASSSGGGLGGETQYF
>TRBJ2-3|-|TRBV7-2|TRBD2
TGTGCCAGCAGCTTAACTCGTACGGCGGGGGGCAGGGATACGCAGTATTTT
CASSLTRTAGGRDTQYF
>TRBJ1-1|-|TRBV7-2|-
TGTGCCAGCAGCTCCGGACACCCCAGGTTAGGCACTGAAGCTTTCTTT
CASSSGHPRLGTEAFF
>TRBJ2-7|-|TRBV21-1|-
TGTGCCAGCAGCAATTCGTCCGAGCAGTACTTC
CASSNSSEQYF
>TRBJ1-1|few|TRBV24-1|-
TGTGCCACCACGGCGGGGGAGGGCACTGAAGCTTTCTTT
CATTAGEGTEAFF
>TRBJ1-1|-|TRBV9|-
TGTGCCAGCAGCTCAGGCACTGAAGCTTTCTTT
CASSSGTEAFF
>TRBJ1-5|-|TRBV12-3/TRBV12-4|-
TGTGCCAGCAGGCAGGGCTATCAGCCCCAGCATTTT
CASRQGYQPQHF
>TRBJ1-1|-|TRBV7-9|TRBD1
TGTGCCAGCAGCGAGTCGACAGGGGCCGGCACTGAAGCTTTCTTT
CASSESTGAGTEAFF
>TRBJ1-3|once|TRBV4-1|-
TGCGCCAGCAGCCGCCCGGACACCAGCACCATATATTTT
CASSRPDTSTIYF
>TRBJ2-5|-|TRBV19|TRBD2
TGTGCCAGTAGTCCGAGCGGGGCCCACCAAGAGACCCAGTACTTC
CASSPSGAHQETQYF
>TRBJ2-7|-|TRBV11-2|-
TGTGCCAGCAGCTTAGACGGCACTCTGAGGTACGAGCAGTACTTC
CASSLDGTLRYEQYF
>TRBJ2-7|-|TRBV15|-
TGTGCCACCAGCAGAGATTGGTGGAGGGATTCTGGGACCTACGAGCAGTACTTC
CATSRDWWRDSGTYEQYF